Below, 2 T cell receptor beta chains from the same sample are listed, as sequenced in a study of cytomegalovirus exposure and HLA in healthy donors. Researchers ran the PCR with 60 Vbeta and 13 Jbeta primers. Repertoires were generated with immunoSEQ multiplex PCR, while TCRdb's copy carries only in-frame clones and drops some. The data show about 140,000 clones, more than 60% seen once. Sequenced material: PBMCs. These receptors originate from a man in his forties in good health and CMV-seronegative.

V and J are TRBV7-2 and TRBJ2-1, with 7 bases fitting TRBD2. The CDR3 sequence is 18 residues long. Germline assignment: CDR1 SGHTA and CDR2 FQGNSA. Trimming cost V 2 bases and J 4 bases; bases outside gene matches: 14. The chain's CDR3 is CASSLLGSGAKKYNEQFF. The DNA for the CDR3 is TGTGCCAGCAGCTTATTAGGGAGCGGGGCCAAAAAGTACAATGAGCAGTTCTTC.

The chain joins TRBV27 to TRBJ2-7, with D possibly TRBD1 on 5 matching bases. The V gene lost 5 bases and the J gene lost 2 bases, with 10 bases spanning the gap. The CDR3 runs 13 residues. The germline V gene encodes CDR1 MNHEY and CDR2 SMNVEV (reference sequence). The CDR3 DNA follows: TGTGCCAGCAGTGGACACGTAGCCTACGAGCAGTACTTC. Protein: CASSGHVAYEQYF.